The 20 T cell receptor beta chains in this list originate from one sample, sequenced in a study of T cell responses to AZD1222 COVID-19 vaccine. Profiling relied on immunoSEQ multiplex PCR, and the TCRdb table lists in-frame clones only, not all of them. The data hold about 150,000 clones, with 90% observed a single time. The sample here was peripheral blood, taken on day 0 of AZD1222 vaccination. Receptors originate from an adult in good health.

The V gene is TRBV7-8, the J gene TRBJ2-1; D remains ambiguous. The length of the CDR3 is 12 residues. Germline CDR1 SGHVS, CDR2 FQNEAQ. V lost 5 bases and J 5 bases, leaving 7 bases between the germline ends. CDR3 nucleotides: TGTGCCAGCAGCCTTGCCCACAATGAGCAGTTCTTC. It codes for CASSLAHNEQFF.

The rearrangement joins TRBV7-9 to TRBJ2-1; D is perhaps TRBD1 (5 bases). Trimming cost V 1 base and J 0 bases, with 7 bases left between them. Germline V lookup: CDR1 SEHNR, CDR2 FQNEAQ (reference sequence). CDR3 length equals 15 residues. CDR3 DNA sequence: TGTGCCAGCAGCTTAGTGACAGACTCCTACAATGAGCAGTTCTTC. It yields the protein CASSLVTDSYNEQFF. The variable domain in full, with the rest retrieved from reference TRBV7-9 and TRBJ2-1, is DTGVSQNPRHKITKRGQNVTFRCDPISEHNRLYWYRQTLGQGPEFLTYFQNEAQLEKSRLLSDRFSAERPKGSFSTLEIQRTEQGDSAMYLCASSLVTDSYNEQFFGPGTRLTVL.

The V call is TRBV27, the J call TRBJ2-1, with a weak D call TRBD2 (6 bases). This CDR3 has 15 amino acids. Deletions cut 4 bases from V and 0 bases from J, with 10 bases between. In germline, CDR1 is MNHEY, CDR2 SMNVEV (reference sequence). The CDR3 spells CASSSGGNSYNEQFF. DNA of the CDR3: TGTGCCAGCAGTTCGGGCGGGAACTCCTACAATGAGCAGTTCTTC.

The chain uses TRBV7-9 and TRBJ2-2, with D possibly being TRBD1 (5 bases). The CDR3 consists of 16 residues. The germline CDR1 and CDR2 sequences are SEHNR and FQNEAQ (reference sequence). The germline V and J ends were trimmed by 7 bases and 0 bases, with 15 bases remaining between them. In nucleotides, the CDR3 is TGTGCCAGCAACCCTGAGACAGCCCCGAACACCGGGGAGCTGTTTTTT. Amino acids: CASNPETAPNTGELFF.

The chain couples TRBV7-6 to TRBJ1-1; D remains ambiguous. Germline CDR1 and CDR2: SGHVS and FNYEAQ. The germline V and J ends were trimmed by 1 base and 5 bases, with 14 bases remaining between them. The CDR3 consists of 15 residues. The CDR3 coding sequence is TGTGCCAGCAGCTTAGTGGGCCTTGAAGGGACTGAAGCTTTCTTT. This encodes CASSLVGLEGTEAFF.

This sequence joins TRBV7-9 and TRBJ1-2; D not certain. This CDR3 has 14 amino acids. Per germline, CDR1 SEHNR and CDR2 FQNEAQ (reference sequence). V shed 4 bases and J shed 1 base, with 10 bases lying between them. CDR3 loop: CASSSSEHNYGYTF. In DNA, the CDR3 is TGTGCCAGCAGCTCCTCCGAACATAACTATGGCTACACCTTC.

The chain employs TRBV7-8 and TRBJ1-5, with D possibly matching TRBD1 (5 bases). Per germline, CDR1 SGHVS and CDR2 FQNEAQ. The CDR3 length is 14 residues. V was trimmed by 1 base and J by 1 base, leaving 5 bases between them. CDR3 sequence: CASSLGQSNQPQHF. Here the CDR3 DNA reads TGTGCCAGCAGCTTAGGACAGAGCAATCAGCCCCAGCATTTT.

This rearrangement joins TRBV24-1 to TRBJ2-3, with 7 nucleotides matching TRBD2. V lost 7 bases, J lost 0 bases, and 0 bases stayed unmatched. Germline V gene lookup returns CDR1 KGHDR and CDR2 SFDVKD. The CDR3 length is 13 residues. In DNA form, the CDR3 reads TGTGCCACCAGAGCGGGAAGCACAGATACGCAGTATTTT. Translated, it gives CATRAGSTDTQYF.

The chain combines TRBV6-2 or TRBV6-3 with TRBJ1-2; D gene unclear. V gave up 5 bases and J gave up 8 bases, with 15 bases separating them. The CDR3 totals 13 residues. Per the germline V gene, CDR1 is MNHEY and CDR2 is SVGEGT. The CDR3 nucleotides read TGTGCCAGCAGTCGGACCTCACCGGGGGGCTACACCTTC. It encodes CASSRTSPGGYTF.

The CDR3 here is CASSTPEQFF. The CDR3 DNA follows: TGTGCCAGTAGTACCCCGGAGCAGTTCTTC. The chain recombines TRBV19 with TRBJ2-1; D ambiguous. V lost 4 bases and J lost 10, with 5 bases in between. The CDR3 consists of 10 residues. Germline loops: CDR1 LNHDA, CDR2 SQIVND (reference sequence).

V is TRBV5-1 and J is TRBJ2-7; 7 bases are shared with TRBD1. CDR1 is SGHRS, CDR2 YFSETQ, per germline. The CDR3 extends over 16 amino acids. Trimming cost V 7 bases and J 5 bases; bases outside gene matches: 18. CDR3 region: CASQLPRQQGSNEQYF. The DNA for the CDR3 is TGCGCCAGCCAATTGCCCCGGCAACAGGGGTCTAACGAGCAGTACTTC.

V is TRBV5-1 and J is TRBJ2-1, with 8 bases matching TRBD2. The germline V gene encodes CDR1 SGHRS and CDR2 YFSETQ. With V trimmed by 3 bases and J by 0 bases, 8 bases remained unmatched. The CDR3 runs 17 residues. The CDR3 bases are TGCGCCAGCAGCTCGGGGACTAGTGCTAGCTCCTACAATGAGCAGTTCTTC. This gives the protein CASSSGTSASSYNEQFF.

The chain links TRBV18 to TRBJ1-4; TRBD1 aligns across 8 bases. CDR1 is KGHSH, CDR2 LQKENI, per germline. The CDR3 extends over 16 amino acids. J was trimmed by 8 bases and V by 4 bases; bases with no gene match: 12. The CDR3 sequence: CASSRLRGQGKEKLFF. CDR3 bases: TGTGCCAGCTCACGACTCCGAGGACAGGGTAAAGAAAAACTGTTTTTT. Combining the CDR3 with reference TRBV18 and TRBJ1-4 gives the whole variable domain NAGVMQNPRHLVRRRGQEARLRCSPMKGHSHVYWYRQLPEEGLKFMVYLQKENIIDESGMPKERFSAEFPKEGPSILRIQQVVRGDSAAYFCASSRLRGQGKEKLFFGSGTQLSVL.

This clone was counted once. This chain links TRBV7-9 with TRBJ1-5; 7 bases map to TRBD1. Germline V gene lookup returns CDR1 SEHNR and CDR2 FQNEAQ (reference sequence). The CDR3 extends over 14 amino acids. With 0 bases clipped from V and 5 bases from J, the junction kept 1 base outside the gene matches. The CDR3 protein is CASSLAGTDQPQHF. The DNA for the CDR3 is TGTGCCAGCAGCTTAGCCGGGACAGATCAGCCCCAGCATTTT.

The CDR3 DNA follows: TGTGCCAGCAGCTTATATTCTGGAAACACCATATATTTT. As protein: CASSLYSGNTIYF. The gene calls are TRBV7-9 and TRBJ1-3; no clear D. Germline V gene data show CDR1 as SEHNR and CDR2 as FQNEAQ (reference sequence). The CDR3 consists of 13 residues. The V end was cut by 2 bases, the J end by 1 base, with 3 bases between.

The chain links TRBV6-1 to TRBJ2-7, with 7 bases that match TRBD1. CDR1 and CDR2 from the germline V gene are MNHNS and SASEGT. The CDR3 is 17 residues long. After removal of 2 bases from V and 2 bases from J, the junction contained 12 bases not matched to a gene. The CDR3 bases are TGTGCCAGCAGTGAATTCTCCGCCGGGACAGACCCCTACGAGCAGTACTTC. Its protein product is CASSEFSAGTDPYEQYF.

The chain links TRBV9 to TRBJ2-7; TRBD2 agrees at 8 bases. With V trimmed by 0 bases and J by 4 bases, 15 bases remained unmatched. The CDR3 is made up of 18 amino acids. Germline V gene sequence: CDR1 SGDLS, CDR2 YYNGEE. The CDR3 here is CASSVGRVGLETDYEQYF. In DNA form, the CDR3 reads TGTGCCAGCAGCGTAGGCCGGGTGGGACTAGAGACAGATTACGAGCAGTACTTC.

The chain combines TRBV19 with TRBJ1-2, with D possibly TRBD1 on 6 matching bases. The CDR3 length is 16 residues. V dropped 4 bases and J dropped 1 base, with 16 bases sitting between them. From germline, CDR1 is LNHDA and CDR2 SQIVND (reference sequence). The CDR3 region has the DNA TGTGCCAGTAGTACCAAACAGGGTAGTGGTAACTATGGCTACACCTTC. Residues: CASSTKQGSGNYGYTF.

This rearrangement joins TRBV3-1 (or the pseudogene TRBV3-2) to TRBJ2-3; D is unresolved. Trimming shortened V by 4 bases and J by 3 bases, and 11 bases separated the two germline ends. CDR1 and CDR2 (germline): LGHDT, YNNKEL (reference sequence). The CDR3 covers 14 residues. The CDR3 reads CASSPWPATDTQYF. CDR3 sequence (DNA): TGTGCCAGCAGCCCATGGCCAGCAACAGATACGCAGTATTTT.

This chain joins TRBV7-9 and TRBJ2-1; D gene ambiguous. This CDR3 spans 14 amino acids. V lost 6 bases to trimming and J lost 0 bases, with 9 bases between them. Germline V lookup: CDR1 SEHNR, CDR2 FQNEAQ (reference sequence). In DNA form, the CDR3 reads TGTGCCAGCAGTGTAGGTAGCTCCTACAATGAGCAGTTCTTC. Protein sequence: CASSVGSSYNEQFF.